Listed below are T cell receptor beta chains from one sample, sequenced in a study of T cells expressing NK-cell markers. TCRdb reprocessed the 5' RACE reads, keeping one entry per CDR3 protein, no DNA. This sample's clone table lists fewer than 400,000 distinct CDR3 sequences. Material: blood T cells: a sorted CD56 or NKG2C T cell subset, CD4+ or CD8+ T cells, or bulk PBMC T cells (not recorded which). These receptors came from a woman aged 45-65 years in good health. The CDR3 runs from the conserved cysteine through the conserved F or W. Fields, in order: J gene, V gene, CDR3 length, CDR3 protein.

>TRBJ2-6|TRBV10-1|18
CASSPKTGDPTGANVLTF
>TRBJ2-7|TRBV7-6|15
CASSLASGSAYEQYF
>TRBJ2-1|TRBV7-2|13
CASSLTSLNEQFF
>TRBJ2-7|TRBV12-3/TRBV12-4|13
CASSPFGGAEQYF
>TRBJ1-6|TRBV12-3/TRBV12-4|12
CASRLPSSPLHF
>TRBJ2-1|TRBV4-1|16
CASSSPTGSIAGAQFF
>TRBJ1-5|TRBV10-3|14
CAISESNQNQPQHF
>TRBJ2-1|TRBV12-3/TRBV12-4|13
CASRLAGTNEQFF
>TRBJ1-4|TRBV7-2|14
CASSLDVPNEKLFF
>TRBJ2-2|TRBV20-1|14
CSAPGQLNTGELFF
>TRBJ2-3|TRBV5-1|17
CASSGGLIGTSTDTQYF
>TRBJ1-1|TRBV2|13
CASSEEGRGWAFF
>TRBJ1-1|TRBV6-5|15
CASSYYRAQGTEAFF
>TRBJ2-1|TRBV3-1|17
CASSQVSAFPSYNEQFF
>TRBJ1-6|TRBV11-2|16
CASSPFGVSYNSPLHF
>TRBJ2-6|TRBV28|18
CASSQRGGRGTGANVLTF
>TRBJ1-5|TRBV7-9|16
CASSQRDRGRNQPQHF
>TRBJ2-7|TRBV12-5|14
CASGSPGQAYEQYF
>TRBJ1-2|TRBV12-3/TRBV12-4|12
CASTQDIHGYTF
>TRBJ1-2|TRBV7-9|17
CASSFGDGPSLIYGYTF
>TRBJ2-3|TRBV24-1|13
CATSEREGDTQYF
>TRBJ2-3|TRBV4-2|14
CASSQDVSTDTQYF
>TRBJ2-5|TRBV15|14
CATSTTAGEETQYF
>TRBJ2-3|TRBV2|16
CASIPSAGRSTDTQYF
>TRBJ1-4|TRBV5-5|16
CASTLSRPHRGEKLFF
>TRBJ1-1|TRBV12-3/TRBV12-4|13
CASRGQANTEAFF
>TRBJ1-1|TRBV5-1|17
CASSLFSGAVGYGEAFF
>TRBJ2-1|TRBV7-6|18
CASSLEWEGGLSYNEQFF
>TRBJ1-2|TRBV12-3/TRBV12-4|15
CASSPGWDRAHGYTF
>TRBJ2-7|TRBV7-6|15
CASSLAGGQIDEQYF
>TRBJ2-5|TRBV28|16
CASSHEATRFQETQYF
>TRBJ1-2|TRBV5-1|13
CASSLELTHGYTF
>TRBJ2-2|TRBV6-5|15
CASSYLRVFDGELFF
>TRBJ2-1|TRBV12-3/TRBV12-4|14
CASSLREGRGEQFF
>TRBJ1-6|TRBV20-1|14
CSATFGQINSPLHF